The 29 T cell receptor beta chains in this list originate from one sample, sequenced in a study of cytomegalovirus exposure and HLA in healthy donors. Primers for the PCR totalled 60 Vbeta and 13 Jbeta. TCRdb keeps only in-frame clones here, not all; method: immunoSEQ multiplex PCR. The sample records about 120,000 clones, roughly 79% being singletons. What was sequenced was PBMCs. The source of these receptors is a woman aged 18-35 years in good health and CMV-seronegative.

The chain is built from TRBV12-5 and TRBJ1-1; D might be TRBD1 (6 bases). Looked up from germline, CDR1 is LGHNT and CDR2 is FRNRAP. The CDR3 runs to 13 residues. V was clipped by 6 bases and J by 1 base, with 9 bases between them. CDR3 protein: CASGIRGNTEAFF. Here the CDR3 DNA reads TGTGCTAGTGGAATCAGGGGGAACACTGAAGCTTTCTTT.

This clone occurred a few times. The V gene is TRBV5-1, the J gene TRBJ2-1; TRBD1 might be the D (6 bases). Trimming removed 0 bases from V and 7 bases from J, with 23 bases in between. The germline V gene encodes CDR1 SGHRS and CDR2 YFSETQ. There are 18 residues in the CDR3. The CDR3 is CASSLGGLRGRGRNEQFF. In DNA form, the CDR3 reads TGCGCCAGCAGCTTGGGGGGGCTTCGGGGCAGGGGCAGGAATGAGCAGTTCTTC.

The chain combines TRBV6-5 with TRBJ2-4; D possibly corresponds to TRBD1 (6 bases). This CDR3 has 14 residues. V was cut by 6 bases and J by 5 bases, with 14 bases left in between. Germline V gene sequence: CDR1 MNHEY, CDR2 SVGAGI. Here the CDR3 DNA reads TGTGCCAGCAGGACCCGGACAGTAGAAAACATTCAGTACTTC. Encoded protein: CASRTRTVENIQYF.

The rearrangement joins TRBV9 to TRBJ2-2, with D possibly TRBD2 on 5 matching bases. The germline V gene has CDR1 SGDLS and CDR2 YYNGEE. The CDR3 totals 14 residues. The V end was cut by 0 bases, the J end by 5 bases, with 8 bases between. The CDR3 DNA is TGTGCCAGCAGCGTAGCTAGCAGGACCGGGGAGCTGTTTTTT. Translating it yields CASSVASRTGELFF.

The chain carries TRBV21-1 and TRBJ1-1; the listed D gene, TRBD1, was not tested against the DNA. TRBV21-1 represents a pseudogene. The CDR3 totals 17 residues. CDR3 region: CASNRTGEPTRNTEAFF. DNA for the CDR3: TGTGCCAGCAACAGGACAGGGGAACCCACGAGGAACACTGAAGCTTTCTTT.

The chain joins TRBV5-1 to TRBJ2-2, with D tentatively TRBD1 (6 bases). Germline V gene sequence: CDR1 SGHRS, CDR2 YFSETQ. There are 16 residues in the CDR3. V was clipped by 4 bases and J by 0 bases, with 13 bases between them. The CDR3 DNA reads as TGCGCCAGCAGCATTGCAGGGGTTGCGAACACCGGGGAGCTGTTTTTT. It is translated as CASSIAGVANTGELFF.

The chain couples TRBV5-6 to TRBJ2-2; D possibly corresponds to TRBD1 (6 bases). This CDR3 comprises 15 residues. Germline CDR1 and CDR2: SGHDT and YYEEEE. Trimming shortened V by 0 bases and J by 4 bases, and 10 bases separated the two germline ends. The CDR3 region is CASSLGQGTTGELFF. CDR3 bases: TGTGCCAGCAGCTTGGGGCAGGGGACCACCGGGGAGCTGTTTTTT.

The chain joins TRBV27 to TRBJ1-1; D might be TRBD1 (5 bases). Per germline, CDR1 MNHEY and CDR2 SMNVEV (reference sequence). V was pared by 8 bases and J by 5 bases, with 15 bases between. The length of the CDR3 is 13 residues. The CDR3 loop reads CASWGSLVTEAFF. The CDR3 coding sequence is TGTGCCAGCTGGGGCAGTTTAGTGACTGAAGCTTTCTTT.

The DNA for the CDR3 is TGTGCCTGGAGTTCCGGACAGGGGAACAATGAGCAGTTCTTC. Protein: CAWSSGQGNNEQFF. The chain has TRBV30 and TRBJ2-1, with TRBD1 matching over 9 bases. This CDR3 is 14 amino acids long. CDR1 is GTSNPN and CDR2 is SVGIG in the germline V gene (reference sequence). The ends lost 2 bases at V and 5 bases at J; junction bases unmatched: 4.

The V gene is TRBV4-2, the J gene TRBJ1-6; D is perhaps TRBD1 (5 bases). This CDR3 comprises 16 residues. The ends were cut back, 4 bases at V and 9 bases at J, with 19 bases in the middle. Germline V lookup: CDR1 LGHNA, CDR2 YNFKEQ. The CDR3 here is CASSPLPGGDSSPLHF. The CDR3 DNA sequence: TGTGCCAGCAGCCCGCTTCCCGGGGGGGATAGTTCACCCCTCCACTTT.

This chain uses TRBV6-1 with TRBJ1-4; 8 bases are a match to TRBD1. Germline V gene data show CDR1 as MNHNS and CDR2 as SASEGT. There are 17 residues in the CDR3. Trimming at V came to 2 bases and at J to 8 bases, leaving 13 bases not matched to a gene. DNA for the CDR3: TGTGCCAGCAGTGAATCAGCACAGGGGGGACTCAGGGAAAAACTGTTTTTT. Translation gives CASSESAQGGLREKLFF.

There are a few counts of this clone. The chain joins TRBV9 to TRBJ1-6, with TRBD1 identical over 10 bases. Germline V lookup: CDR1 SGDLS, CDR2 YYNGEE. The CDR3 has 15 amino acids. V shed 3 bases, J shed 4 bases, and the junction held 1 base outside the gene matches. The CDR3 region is CASSAGQGYNSPLHF. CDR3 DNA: TGTGCCAGCAGCGCGGGACAGGGGTATAATTCACCCCTCCACTTT.

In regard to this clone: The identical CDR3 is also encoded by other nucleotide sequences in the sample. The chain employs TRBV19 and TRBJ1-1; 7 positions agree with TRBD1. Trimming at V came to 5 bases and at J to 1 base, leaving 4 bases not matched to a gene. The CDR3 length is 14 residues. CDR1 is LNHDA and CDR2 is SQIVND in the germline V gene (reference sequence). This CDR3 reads CASSARQGNTEAFF. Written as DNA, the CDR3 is TGTGCCAGTAGTGCACGACAGGGGAACACTGAAGCTTTCTTT. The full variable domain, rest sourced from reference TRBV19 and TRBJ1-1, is DGGITQSPKYLFRKEGQNVTLSCEQNLNHDAMYWYRQDPGQGLRLIYYSQIVNDFQKGDIAEGYSVSREKKESFPLTVTSAQKNPTAFYLCASSARQGNTEAFFGQGTRLTVV.

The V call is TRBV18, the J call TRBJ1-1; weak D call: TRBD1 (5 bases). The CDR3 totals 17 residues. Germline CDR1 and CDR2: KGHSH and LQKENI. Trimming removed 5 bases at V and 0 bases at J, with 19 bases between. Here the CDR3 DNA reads TGTGCCAGCTCATCGGCCGGCCAGGGCGTTATGAACACTGAAGCTTTCTTT. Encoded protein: CASSSAGQGVMNTEAFF.

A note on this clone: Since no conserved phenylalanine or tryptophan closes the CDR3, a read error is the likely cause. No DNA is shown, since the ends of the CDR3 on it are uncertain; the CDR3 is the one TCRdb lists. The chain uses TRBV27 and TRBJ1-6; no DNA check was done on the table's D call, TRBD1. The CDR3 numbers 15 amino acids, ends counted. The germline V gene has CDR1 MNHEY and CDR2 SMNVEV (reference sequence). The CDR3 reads CASSSRDSYNSPLQV.

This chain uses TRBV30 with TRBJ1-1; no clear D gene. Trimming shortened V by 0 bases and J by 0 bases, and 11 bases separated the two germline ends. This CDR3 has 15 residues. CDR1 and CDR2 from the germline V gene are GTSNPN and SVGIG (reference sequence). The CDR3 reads CAWSVWANMNTEAFF. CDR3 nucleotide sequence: TGTGCCTGGAGTGTCTGGGCGAACATGAACACTGAAGCTTTCTTT.

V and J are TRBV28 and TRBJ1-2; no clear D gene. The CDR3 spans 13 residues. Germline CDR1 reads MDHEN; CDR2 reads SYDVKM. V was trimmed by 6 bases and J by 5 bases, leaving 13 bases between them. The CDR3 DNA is TGTGCCAGCAGACAAGCCGCGGGGTATGGCTACACCTTC. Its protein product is CASRQAAGYGYTF.

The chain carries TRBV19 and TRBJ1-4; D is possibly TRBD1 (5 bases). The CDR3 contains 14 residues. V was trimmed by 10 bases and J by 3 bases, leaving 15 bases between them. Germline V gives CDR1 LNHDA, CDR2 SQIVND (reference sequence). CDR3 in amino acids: CATRPGVANEKLFF. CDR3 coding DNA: TGTGCCACCAGACCGGGGGTGGCTAATGAAAAACTGTTTTTT.

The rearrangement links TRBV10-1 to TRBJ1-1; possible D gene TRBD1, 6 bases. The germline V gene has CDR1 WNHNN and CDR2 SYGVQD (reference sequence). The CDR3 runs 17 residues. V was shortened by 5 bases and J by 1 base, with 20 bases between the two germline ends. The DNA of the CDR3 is TGCGCCAGCAGTCCGAGTCGTTGGACAGAAAGGAACACTGAAGCTTTCTTT. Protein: CASSPSRWTERNTEAFF.

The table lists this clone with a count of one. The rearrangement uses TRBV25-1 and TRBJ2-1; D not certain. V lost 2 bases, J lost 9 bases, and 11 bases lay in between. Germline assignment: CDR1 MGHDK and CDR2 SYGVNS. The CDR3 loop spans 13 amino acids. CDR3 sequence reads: CASSEQLISEQFF. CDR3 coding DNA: TGTGCCAGCAGTGAACAACTTATTAGTGAGCAGTTCTTC.

The DNA of the CDR3 is TGTGCCAGCAGCGGAGCCAGGGCCGGCGGTAACTATGGCTACACCTTC. Its protein is CASSGARAGGNYGYTF. The chain joins TRBV7-9 to TRBJ1-2; D perhaps matches TRBD1 (5 bases). CDR1 is SEHNR and CDR2 is FQNEAQ in the germline V gene (reference sequence). This CDR3 is 16 amino acids long. Trimming took 5 bases from V and 1 from J, leaving 17 bases between them.

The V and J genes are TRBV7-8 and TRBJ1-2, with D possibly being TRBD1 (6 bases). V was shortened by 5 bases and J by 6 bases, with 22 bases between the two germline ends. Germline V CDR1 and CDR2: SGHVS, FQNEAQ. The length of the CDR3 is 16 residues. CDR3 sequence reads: CASSPYRVPGYNGYTF. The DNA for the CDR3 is TGTGCCAGCAGCCCGTACAGGGTTCCGGGTTACAATGGCTACACCTTC.

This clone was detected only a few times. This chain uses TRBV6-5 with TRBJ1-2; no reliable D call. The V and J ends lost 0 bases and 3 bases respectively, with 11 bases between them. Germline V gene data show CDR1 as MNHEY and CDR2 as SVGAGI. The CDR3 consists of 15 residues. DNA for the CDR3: TGTGCCAGCAGTTACTCTAGCCGCCGGGACTATGGCTACACCTTC. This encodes CASSYSSRRDYGYTF.

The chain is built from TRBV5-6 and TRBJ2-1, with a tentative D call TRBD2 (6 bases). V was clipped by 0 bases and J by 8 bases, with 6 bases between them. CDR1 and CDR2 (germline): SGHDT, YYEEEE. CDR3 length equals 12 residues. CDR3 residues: CASSLGGDEQFF. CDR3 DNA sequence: TGTGCCAGCAGCTTGGGGGGGGATGAGCAGTTCTTC.

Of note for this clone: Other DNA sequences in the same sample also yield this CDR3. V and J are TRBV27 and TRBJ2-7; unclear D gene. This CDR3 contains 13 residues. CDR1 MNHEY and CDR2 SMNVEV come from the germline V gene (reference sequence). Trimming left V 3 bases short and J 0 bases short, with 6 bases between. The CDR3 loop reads CASSLASSYEQYF. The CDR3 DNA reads TGTGCCAGCAGTTTGGCCAGCTCCTACGAGCAGTACTTC.

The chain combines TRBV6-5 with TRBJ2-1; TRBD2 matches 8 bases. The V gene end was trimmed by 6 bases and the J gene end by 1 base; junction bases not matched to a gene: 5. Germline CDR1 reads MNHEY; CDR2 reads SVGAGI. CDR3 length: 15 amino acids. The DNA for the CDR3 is TGTGCCAGCAGCGCGGGGGGTAATTCCTACAATGAGCAGTTCTTC. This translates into CASSAGGNSYNEQFF.

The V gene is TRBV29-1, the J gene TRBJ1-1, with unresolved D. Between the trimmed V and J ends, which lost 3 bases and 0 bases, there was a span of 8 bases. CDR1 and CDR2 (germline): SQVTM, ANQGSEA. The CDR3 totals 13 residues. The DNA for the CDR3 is TGCAGCGTTGAGAAGAGAATGAACACTGAAGCTTTCTTT. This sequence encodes CSVEKRMNTEAFF.

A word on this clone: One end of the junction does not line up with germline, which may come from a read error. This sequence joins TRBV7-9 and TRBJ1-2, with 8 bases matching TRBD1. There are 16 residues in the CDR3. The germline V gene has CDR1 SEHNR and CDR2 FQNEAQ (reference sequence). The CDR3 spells CASSIGQGAFNSGYTF. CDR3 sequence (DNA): TGTGCCAGCAGCATTGGACAGGGTGCCTTTAACTCTGGCTACACCTTC.

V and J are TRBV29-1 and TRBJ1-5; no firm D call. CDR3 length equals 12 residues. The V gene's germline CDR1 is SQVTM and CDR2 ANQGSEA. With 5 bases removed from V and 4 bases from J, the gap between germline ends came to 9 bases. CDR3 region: CSVKTGNQPQHF. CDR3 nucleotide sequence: TGCAGCGTTAAGACTGGGAATCAGCCCCAGCATTTT.